This T cell receptor (beta chain) originates from a study of T cell repertoires in ileal Crohn's disease. As for time point: neoterminal ileum biopsy at postoperative endoscopy, about 6 months after surgery. Some clones are missing from TCRdb's copy, which holds only in-frame ones; the method was immunoSEQ multiplex PCR. The table has more than 60,000 clones, about 89% seen once. This TCR was recovered from an adult with Crohn's disease. Sequencing was done on a sample of ileal tissue.

For the CDR3, the DNA is TGTGCCAGCAGACGACAGGGTGGGGAGTACAATGAGCAGTTCTTC. This encodes CASRRQGGEYNEQFF. V and J are TRBV6-5 and TRBJ2-1, with 7 bases matching TRBD1. V trimming: 6 bases; J trimming: 4 bases; junction bases outside the gene matches: 9. Looked up from germline, CDR1 is MNHEY and CDR2 is SVGAGI. CDR3 length: 15 residues.